Presented here are 26 T cell receptor beta chains from one specimen sequenced in a study of T cell changes during pregnancy in multiple sclerosis. Repertoires were generated with immunoSEQ multiplex PCR, while TCRdb's copy carries only in-frame clones and drops some. The table shows approximately 34,000 clones, with 93% occurring only once. Source: CD4+ T cells from peripheral blood mononuclear cells, taken in the second trimester of pregnancy. These receptor sequences come from a female donor with multiple sclerosis, enrolled in a pregnancy study.

This clone has only a few counts. V is TRBV5-1 and J is TRBJ2-1, with TRBD1 as a possible D gene (5 bases). From germline, CDR1 is SGHRS and CDR2 YFSETQ. The CDR3 totals 13 residues. Trimming took off 2 bases at V and 13 bases at J, with 16 bases between the two ends. This CDR3 is CASSLGEQSGQFF. CDR3 in DNA: TGCGCCAGCAGCTTAGGGGAACAATCCGGACAGTTCTTC.

V and J are TRBV30 and TRBJ1-1, with 7 bases fitting TRBD1. CDR1 is GTSNPN and CDR2 is SVGIG in the germline V gene (reference sequence). The CDR3 consists of 14 residues. V dropped 5 bases and J dropped 5; count of bases not matched to a gene: 11. The CDR3 DNA reads TGTGCCTGGGAACGCCTCGACAGGGAGACTGAAGCTTTCTTT. It is translated as CAWERLDRETEAFF.

The chain has TRBV5-1 and TRBJ1-2, with 11 bases identical to TRBD1. The V and J ends lost 2 bases and 7 bases, in that order; junction bases with no gene match: 4. Germline V gene lookup returns CDR1 SGHRS and CDR2 YFSETQ. The CDR3 is 14 amino acids. The CDR3 loop is CASSLGQGAVGYTF. CDR3 nucleotides: TGCGCCAGCAGCTTAGGACAGGGGGCGGTTGGCTACACCTTC.

The chain is built from TRBV15 and TRBJ1-1; TRBD1 might be the D (6 bases). Germline values: CDR1 LNHNV, CDR2 YYDKDF (reference sequence). This CDR3 is built from 18 residues. The germline V and J ends were trimmed by 0 bases and 4 bases, with 21 bases remaining between them. CDR3 DNA sequence: TGTGCCACCAGCAGAGAGGTTGGGACATCCTTGAAGGCCACTGAAGCTTTCTTT. It specifies CATSREVGTSLKATEAFF.

The J gene is TRBJ2-2, the V gene TRBV7-3; 13 bases map to TRBD2. The CDR3 loop spans 16 amino acids. Germline CDR1 reads SGHTA; CDR2 reads FQGTGA. J was trimmed by 7 bases and V by 4 bases; bases with no gene match: 6. The CDR3 reads CASSSGLAGALGELFF. As DNA, the CDR3 is TGTGCCAGCAGCTCCGGACTAGCGGGAGCTCTCGGGGAGCTGTTTTTT.

The V gene is TRBV5-1, the J gene TRBJ2-3; TRBD1 aligns across 8 bases. V lost 7 bases and J lost 4; bases outside the gene matches: 8. Germline assignment: CDR1 SGHRS and CDR2 YFSETQ. This CDR3 is built from 14 residues. The CDR3 spells CASAQGGVADTQYF. CDR3 DNA: TGCGCCAGCGCACAGGGGGGCGTGGCAGATACGCAGTATTTT. Filled out from reference TRBV5-1 and TRBJ2-3, the complete variable domain reads KAGVTQTPRYLIKTRGQQVTLSCSPISGHRSVSWYQQTPGQGLQFLFEYFSETQRNKGNFPGRFSGRQFSNSRSEMNVSTLELGDSALYLCASAQGGVADTQYFGPGTRLTVL.

This chain connects TRBV5-1 to TRBJ2-1, with 8 bases that match TRBD1. Germline V gives CDR1 SGHRS, CDR2 YFSETQ. V shed 4 bases, J shed 5 bases, and the junction held 8 bases outside the gene matches. The CDR3 spans 15 residues. The CDR3 protein is CASSVGQVGDNEQFF. The CDR3 nucleotides read TGCGCCAGCAGCGTGGGACAGGTCGGAGACAATGAGCAGTTCTTC.

In nucleotides, the CDR3 is TGTGCCAGCTCACCATTTAATCGCGTAGACTACGAGCAGTACTTC. It translates to CASSPFNRVDYEQYF. This sequence joins TRBV18 and TRBJ2-7; D is unresolved. This CDR3 is built from 15 residues. Germline CDR1 reads KGHSH; CDR2 reads LQKENI. The V gene lost 2 bases and the J gene lost 3 bases, with 14 bases spanning the gap.

The chain joins TRBV5-1 to TRBJ2-3; 7 bases agree with TRBD2. This CDR3 comprises 15 residues. The V gene end was trimmed by 0 bases and the J gene end by 0 bases; junction bases not matched to a gene: 1. Germline values: CDR1 SGHRS, CDR2 YFSETQ. Written as DNA, the CDR3 is TGCGCCAGCAGCTTGGACGGGAGGAGCACAGATACGCAGTATTTT. Its translation is CASSLDGRSTDTQYF.

The chain joins TRBV21-1 to TRBJ2-1; the DNA was not compared with TRBD2, the D call given in the table. TRBV21-1 is a pseudogene. The CDR3 is 15 amino acids. The CDR3: CASGGKTSGRNEQFF. Written as DNA, the CDR3 is TGTGCCAGCGGAGGGAAGACTAGCGGGAGAAATGAGCAGTTCTTC.

CDR3 loop: CASSSGLAGQETQYF. CDR3 nucleotides: TGCGCCAGCAGCTCGGGACTAGCGGGACAAGAGACCCAGTACTTC. The chain recombines TRBV5-1 with TRBJ2-5; 13 nucleotides line up with TRBD2. J lost 2 bases, V lost 3 bases, and 1 base had no gene match. Germline V gene data show CDR1 as SGHRS and CDR2 as YFSETQ. The CDR3 runs 15 residues.

This chain connects TRBV5-4 to TRBJ1-1; D call uncertain. The length of the CDR3 is 14 residues. Germline V lookup: CDR1 SGHNT, CDR2 YYREEE (reference sequence). Trimming left V 4 bases short and J 1 base short, with 11 bases between. The CDR3 loop is CASSREQSNTEAFF. CDR3 nucleotide sequence: TGTGCCAGCAGCCGGGAGCAGTCGAACACTGAAGCTTTCTTT.

The count of this clone is one. V and J are TRBV11-1 and TRBJ2-3; D is perhaps TRBD2 (5 bases). The CDR3 has 16 amino acids. Trimming stripped 6 bases from V and 4 bases from J, with 20 bases between. In germline, CDR1 is SGHAT, CDR2 FQDESV (reference sequence). In DNA, the CDR3 is TGTGCCAGCAGTCGCCGCCCGGACGGAGGCGCAGATACGCAGTATTTT. It is translated as CASSRRPDGGADTQYF.

The genes are TRBV6-1 and TRBJ1-1; a possible D gene is TRBD1 (6 bases). Germline V CDR1 and CDR2: MNHNS, SASEGT. The CDR3 length is 13 residues. Trimming pared 2 bases from V and 8 bases from J, leaving 12 bases between. CDR3 coding DNA: TGTGCCAGCAGTGAAAGGGGGGGGTTGGAAGCTTTCTTT. This translates into CASSERGGLEAFF.

V is TRBV9 and J is TRBJ2-1; 9 positions agree with TRBD1. The J segment lost 5 bases and the V segment lost 3 bases, leaving 6 bases of the junction unmatched. Germline-derived CDR1 and CDR2 are SGDLS and YYNGEE. There are 15 residues in the CDR3. The CDR3 DNA sequence: TGTGCCAGCAGCGGGGTACAGGGGGCCCACAATGAGCAGTTCTTC. Amino acid sequence: CASSGVQGAHNEQFF.

V usage is TRBV4-1 and J usage is TRBJ2-2, with 7 bases aligning to TRBD1. The J segment lost 1 base and the V segment lost 4 bases, leaving 6 bases of the junction unmatched. The CDR3 extends over 16 amino acids. The germline V gene encodes CDR1 MGHRA and CDR2 YSYEKL. Written as DNA, the CDR3 is TGCGCCAGCAGCCCAACCGGGACAGTGAACACCGGGGAGCTGTTTTTT. The encoded protein is CASSPTGTVNTGELFF.

Points on this clone: Within the sample, other DNA sequences also encode this same CDR3. The chain is built from TRBV27 and TRBJ2-7; maybe TRBD1 (6 bases). CDR1 and CDR2 (germline): MNHEY, SMNVEV (reference sequence). V lost 7 bases, J lost 3 bases, and 28 bases lay in between. The CDR3 runs to 18 residues. This chain's CDR3 is CASTRSGTRRIPNYEQYF. DNA of the CDR3: TGTGCCAGCACCCGATCCGGGACACGGCGTATTCCCAACTACGAGCAGTACTTC.

The chain uses TRBV19 and TRBJ2-7; 9 bases are shared with TRBD1. V was clipped by 3 bases and J by 1 base; unmatched bases: 4. Germline lookup yields CDR1 LNHDA and CDR2 SQIVND (reference sequence). The CDR3 sequence is 15 residues long. The CDR3 is CASSIGTGSSYEQYF. DNA for the CDR3: TGTGCCAGTAGTATCGGGACAGGGAGTTCCTACGAGCAGTACTTC.

CDR3 region: CASSLRGNLNEQYF. In DNA form, the CDR3 reads TGTGCCAGCAGTCTAAGGGGTAATCTGAACGAGCAGTACTTC. The chain employs TRBV27 and TRBJ2-7; TRBD1 might be the D (5 bases). Germline V lookup: CDR1 MNHEY, CDR2 SMNVEV (reference sequence). CDR3 length: 14 residues. Trimming left V 5 bases short and J 5 bases short, with 16 bases between.

This clone was detected only once. The V and J genes are TRBV9 and TRBJ1-5; no clear D gene. The length of the CDR3 is 13 residues. Germline V CDR1 and CDR2: SGDLS, YYNGEE. V lost 1 base, J lost 3 bases, and 5 bases lay in between. Here the CDR3 DNA reads TGTGCCAGCAGCGTACACATCAATCAGCCCCAGCATTTT. Translation: CASSVHINQPQHF.

V and J are TRBV7-2 and TRBJ1-1; maybe TRBD1 (6 bases). Germline CDR1 reads SGHTA; CDR2 reads FQGNSA. There are 15 residues in the CDR3. V lost 1 base to trimming and J lost 1 base, with 10 bases between them. The CDR3 region is CASSLVTGPNTEAFF. DNA of the CDR3: TGTGCCAGCAGCTTAGTCACAGGGCCGAACACTGAAGCTTTCTTT.

The rearrangement joins TRBV28 to TRBJ2-2; D is possibly TRBD1 (6 bases). From germline, CDR1 is MDHEN and CDR2 SYDVKM. The CDR3 has 16 residues. V lost 2 bases to trimming and J lost 4 bases, with 14 bases between them. CDR3 nucleotides: TGTGCCAGCAGTTTAAGGGGGAATTTTTTCACCGGGGAGCTGTTTTTT. Translating gives CASSLRGNFFTGELFF.

The chain has TRBV5-4 and TRBJ2-7; 9 nucleotides line up with TRBD1. The CDR3 length is 13 residues. V shed 3 bases, J shed 5 bases, and the junction held 3 bases outside the gene matches. Germline assignment: CDR1 SGHNT and CDR2 YYREEE (reference sequence). Here the CDR3 DNA reads TGTGCCAGCAGCTCCGGGACAGGGAACGAGCAGTACTTC. This codes for CASSSGTGNEQYF.

The CDR3, as DNA: TGTGCCAGCTCACCACCGAAGCGGGCGCCTTACGAGCAGTACTTC. This translates into CASSPPKRAPYEQYF. This chain uses TRBV18 with TRBJ2-7; D is perhaps TRBD2 (6 bases). CDR1 and CDR2 (germline): KGHSH, LQKENI. The germline V and J ends were trimmed by 0 bases and 4 bases, with 13 bases remaining between them. This CDR3 contains 15 residues.

This chain joins TRBV19 and TRBJ1-5; weak D call: TRBD1 (5 bases). Trimming took 8 bases from V and 4 from J, leaving 12 bases between them. The CDR3 spans 13 residues. The germline gives CDR1 LNHDA, CDR2 SQIVND (reference sequence). CDR3 coding DNA: TGTGCCAGTGGTGGCAGGGTTAATCAGCCCCAGCATTTT. Encoded protein: CASGGRVNQPQHF.

The chain links TRBV2 to TRBJ2-2; weak D call: TRBD2 (7 bases). The length of the CDR3 is 15 residues. Germline-derived CDR1 and CDR2 are SNHLY and FYNNEI. V lost 4 bases and J lost 4, with 13 bases in between. CDR3: CASSVGGGGTGELFF. The CDR3 nucleotides are TGTGCCAGCAGTGTCGGGGGAGGGGGCACCGGGGAGCTGTTTTTT.